These T cell receptor beta chains were read from a single sample in a study of T cells after posttransplantation cyclophosphamide. Assay: immunoSEQ multiplex PCR; the TCRdb copy retains only in-frame clones and omits some. Of about 28,000 clones listed, roughly 89% are singletons. The sample comprised PBMCs. These receptors were collected from a man between 45 and 60 years old. CDR3s include the opening cysteine and the closing phenylalanine or tryptophan. The D gene is left open where the match is weak. Rows give clone size only sometimes, using once, few, many, or a class for an expanded clone.

CDR3aa: CASSAGQRNTEAFF
CDR3nt: TGTGCCAGCAGCGCTGGACAGAGGAACACTGAAGCTTTCTTT
len: 14
d_gene: .
j_gene: TRBJ1-1
v_gene: TRBV6-6
abundance: few

CDR3aa: CASTGGPGSYGYTF
CDR3nt: TGTGCCAGTACGGGCGGACCCGGGAGCTATGGCTACACCTTC
len: 14
d_gene: .
j_gene: TRBJ1-2
v_gene: TRBV28
abundance: .

CDR3aa: CASSLTGVNTEAFF
CDR3nt: TGTGCCAGCAGCTTGACAGGGGTGAACACTGAAGCTTTCTTT
len: 14
d_gene: TRBD1
j_gene: TRBJ1-1
v_gene: TRBV5-4
abundance: once

CDR3aa: CSVEKTVGTDTQYF
CDR3nt: TGCAGCGTTGAAAAAACGGTAGGCACAGATACGCAGTATTTT
len: 14
d_gene: .
j_gene: TRBJ2-3
v_gene: TRBV29-1
abundance: .

CDR3aa: CASSPGTSGYNEQFF
CDR3nt: TGTGCCAGCAGCCCCGGGACTAGCGGATACAATGAGCAGTTCTTC
len: 15
d_gene: TRBD2
j_gene: TRBJ2-1
v_gene: TRBV5-4
abundance: .

CDR3aa: CASSSRTSGGGEETQYF
CDR3nt: TGCGCCAGCAGCTCCAGGACTAGCGGGGGAGGAGAAGAGACCCAGTACTTC
len: 17
d_gene: TRBD2
j_gene: TRBJ2-5
v_gene: TRBV4-1
abundance: .

CDR3aa: CASSQDLRGAGEQETQYF
CDR3nt: TGCGCCAGCAGCCAAGATTTACGGGGGGCCGGGGAGCAAGAGACCCAGTACTTC
len: 18
d_gene: .
j_gene: TRBJ2-5
v_gene: TRBV4-3
abundance: .

CDR3aa: CASSTTGGAPDTQYF
CDR3nt: TGTGCCAGCAGTACGACAGGGGGGGCCCCAGATACGCAGTATTTT
len: 15
d_gene: TRBD1
j_gene: TRBJ2-3
v_gene: TRBV28
abundance: .

CDR3aa: CASSYSIGWRNTEAFF
CDR3nt: TGTGCCAGCAGTTACTCGATCGGGTGGAGGAACACTGAAGCTTTCTTT
len: 16
d_gene: .
j_gene: TRBJ1-1
v_gene: TRBV6-5
abundance: .

CDR3aa: CAISEQGLIAEAFF
CDR3nt: TGTGCCATCAGTGAACAGGGTCTTATAGCTGAAGCTTTCTTT
len: 14
d_gene: .
j_gene: TRBJ1-1
v_gene: TRBV10-3
abundance: .

CDR3aa: CAWSKGGNQPQHF
CDR3nt: TGTGCCTGGAGTAAGGGAGGAAATCAGCCCCAGCATTTT
len: 13
d_gene: .
j_gene: TRBJ1-5
v_gene: TRBV30
abundance: .

CDR3aa: CASSFTGREAFF
CDR3nt: TGTGCCAGCAGCTTCACGGGAAGAGAAGCTTTCTTT
len: 12
d_gene: .
j_gene: TRBJ1-1
v_gene: TRBV11-3
abundance: .

CDR3aa: CASSFSSSAPSYNEQFF
CDR3nt: TGTGCCAGCAGCTTTTCGTCGAGCGCCCCCTCCTACAATGAGCAGTTCTTC
len: 17
d_gene: .
j_gene: TRBJ2-1
v_gene: TRBV5-6
abundance: .

CDR3aa: CASSGAGREQYF
CDR3nt: TGTGCCAGCAGCGGGGCAGGGCGTGAGCAGTACTTC
len: 12
d_gene: .
j_gene: TRBJ2-7
v_gene: TRBV9
abundance: .

CDR3aa: CASRNTGEGRTEAFF
CDR3nt: TGTGCCAGCAGGAACACAGGGGAAGGGAGGACTGAAGCTTTCTTT
len: 15
d_gene: TRBD1
j_gene: TRBJ1-1
v_gene: TRBV6-5
abundance: .

CDR3aa: CASSVGQGVTEAFF
CDR3nt: TGTGCCAGCAGCGTCGGACAGGGCGTGACTGAAGCTTTCTTT
len: 14
d_gene: TRBD1
j_gene: TRBJ1-1
v_gene: TRBV7-9
abundance: .

CDR3aa: CASSESGADKNIQYF
CDR3nt: TGTGCCAGCAGTGAAAGCGGGGCCGACAAAAACATTCAGTACTTC
len: 15
d_gene: TRBD2
j_gene: TRBJ2-4
v_gene: TRBV6-1
abundance: .

CDR3aa: CAWSPQGGWQPQHF
CDR3nt: TGTGCCTGGAGTCCCCAGGGAGGGTGGCAGCCCCAGCATTTT
len: 14
d_gene: .
j_gene: TRBJ1-5
v_gene: TRBV30
abundance: .

CDR3aa: CASRRTDTDTQYF
CDR3nt: TGCGCCAGCAGAAGGACAGACACAGATACGCAGTATTTT
len: 13
d_gene: .
j_gene: TRBJ2-3
v_gene: TRBV10-2
abundance: .

CDR3aa: CASSRSLNEKLFF
CDR3nt: TGTGCCAGCAGCCGATCGCTAAATGAAAAACTGTTTTTT
len: 13
d_gene: .
j_gene: TRBJ1-4
v_gene: TRBV28
abundance: .

CDR3aa: CASKSGQNTGELFF
CDR3nt: TGCGCCAGCAAGTCTGGCCAGAACACCGGGGAGCTGTTTTTT
len: 14
d_gene: .
j_gene: TRBJ2-2
v_gene: TRBV5-1
abundance: .

CDR3aa: CASSKGGTYYEQYF
CDR3nt: TGTGCCAGCAGTAAAGGGGGCACCTACTACGAGCAGTACTTC
len: 14
d_gene: TRBD1
j_gene: TRBJ2-7
v_gene: TRBV7-8
abundance: .

CDR3aa: CATTGTSGGPTYNEQFF
CDR3nt: TGTGCCACTACCGGGACTAGCGGGGGGCCCACCTACAATGAGCAGTTCTTC
len: 17
d_gene: TRBD2
j_gene: TRBJ2-1
v_gene: TRBV7-9
abundance: .

CDR3aa: CASRAAGLNEQFF
CDR3nt: TGTGCCAGCCGGGCCGCCGGACTCAATGAGCAGTTCTTC
len: 13
d_gene: .
j_gene: TRBJ2-1
v_gene: TRBV6-5
abundance: once

CDR3aa: CASSPRAGGVADEQFF
CDR3nt: TGTGCCAGCTCACCACGAGCGGGGGGGGTGGCCGATGAGCAGTTCTTC
len: 16
d_gene: TRBD2
j_gene: TRBJ2-1
v_gene: TRBV18
abundance: .

CDR3aa: CASSKADPGGRAETQYF
CDR3nt: TGTGCCAGCAGCAAAGCGGACCCGGGAGGGCGGGCAGAGACCCAGTACTTC
len: 17
d_gene: .
j_gene: TRBJ2-5
v_gene: TRBV21-1
abundance: .

CDR3aa: CASSLGLAGSEQYF
CDR3nt: TGTGCCAGCAGCTTGGGGCTAGCGGGATCCGAGCAGTACTTC
len: 14
d_gene: TRBD2
j_gene: TRBJ2-7
v_gene: TRBV5-4
abundance: .

CDR3aa: CASARGYDSPLHF
CDR3nt: TGTGCCAGCGCCCGGGGGTACGATTCACCCCTCCACTTT
len: 13
d_gene: .
j_gene: TRBJ1-6
v_gene: TRBV6-4
abundance: .

CDR3aa: CASSPSRGAGLGDEQFF
CDR3nt: TGTGCCAGCTCACCCTCCCGGGGAGCCGGGTTAGGCGATGAGCAGTTCTTC
len: 17
d_gene: .
j_gene: TRBJ2-1
v_gene: TRBV18
abundance: .

CDR3aa: CASSGDSQETQYF
CDR3nt: TGTGCCAGCAGCGGAGACAGCCAAGAGACCCAGTACTTC
len: 13
d_gene: .
j_gene: TRBJ2-5
v_gene: TRBV2
abundance: .

CDR3aa: CASSSGGGSNQPQHF
CDR3nt: TGTGCCAGCAGCTCCGGGGGGGGGAGCAATCAGCCCCAGCATTTT
len: 15
d_gene: .
j_gene: TRBJ1-5
v_gene: TRBV7-9
abundance: .

CDR3aa: CASSSYSGRQYF
CDR3nt: TGTGCCAGCAGCTCGTATAGCGGGAGGCAGTATTTT
len: 12
d_gene: TRBD2
j_gene: TRBJ2-3
v_gene: TRBV5-6
abundance: .

CDR3aa: CASTGSGKNYEQYF
CDR3nt: TGTGCCAGCACCGGATCCGGGAAAAACTACGAGCAGTACTTC
len: 14
d_gene: .
j_gene: TRBJ2-7
v_gene: TRBV27
abundance: .

CDR3aa: CASSPPTGENYGYTF
CDR3nt: TGCGCCAGCAGCCCCCCGACAGGGGAAAACTATGGCTACACCTTC
len: 15
d_gene: TRBD1
j_gene: TRBJ1-2
v_gene: TRBV5-1
abundance: .

CDR3aa: CAWIRGGLADPYEQYF
CDR3nt: TGTGCCTGGATACGGGGCGGGCTAGCGGATCCCTACGAGCAGTACTTC
len: 16
d_gene: TRBD2
j_gene: TRBJ2-7
v_gene: TRBV30
abundance: .

CDR3aa: CATSARTGPFTNEKLFF
CDR3nt: TGTGCCACTAGCGCCAGGACAGGGCCCTTCACTAATGAAAAACTGTTTTTT
len: 17
d_gene: TRBD1
j_gene: TRBJ1-4
v_gene: TRBV10-3
abundance: .

CDR3aa: CASEETGNYGYTF
CDR3nt: TGTGCCAGCGAGGAGACGGGTAACTATGGCTACACCTTC
len: 13
d_gene: .
j_gene: TRBJ1-2
v_gene: TRBV28
abundance: .

CDR3aa: CSTGQGSDTQYF
CDR3nt: TGCAGCACGGGACAGGGGTCAGATACGCAGTATTTT
len: 12
d_gene: TRBD1
j_gene: TRBJ2-3
v_gene: TRBV29-1
abundance: .

CDR3aa: CASSEKGAGKNIQYF
CDR3nt: TGTGCCAGCAGTGAAAAAGGGGCAGGCAAAAACATTCAGTACTTC
len: 15
d_gene: .
j_gene: TRBJ2-4
v_gene: TRBV2
abundance: .

CDR3aa: CASSSGQYTEAFF
CDR3nt: TGTGCCAGCAGCTCTGGACAGTACACTGAAGCTTTCTTT
len: 13
d_gene: .
j_gene: TRBJ1-1
v_gene: TRBV7-3
abundance: .